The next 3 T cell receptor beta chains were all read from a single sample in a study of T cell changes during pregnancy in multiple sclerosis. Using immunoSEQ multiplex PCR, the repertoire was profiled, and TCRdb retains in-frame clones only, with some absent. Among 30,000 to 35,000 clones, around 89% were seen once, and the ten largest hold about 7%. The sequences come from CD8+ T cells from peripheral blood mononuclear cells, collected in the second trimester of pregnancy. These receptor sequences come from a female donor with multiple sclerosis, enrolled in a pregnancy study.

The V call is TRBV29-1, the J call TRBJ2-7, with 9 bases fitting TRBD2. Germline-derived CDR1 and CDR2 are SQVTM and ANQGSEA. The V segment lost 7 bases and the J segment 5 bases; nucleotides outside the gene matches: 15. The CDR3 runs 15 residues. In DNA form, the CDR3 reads TGCAGCGAAAGCTCCCTAGCGGGAAGACCCCACGAGCAGTACTTC. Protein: CSESSLAGRPHEQYF.

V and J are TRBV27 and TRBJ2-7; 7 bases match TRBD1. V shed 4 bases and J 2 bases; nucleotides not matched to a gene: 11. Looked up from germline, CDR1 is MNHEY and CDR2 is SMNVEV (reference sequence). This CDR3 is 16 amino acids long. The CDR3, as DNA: TGTGCCAGCAGTTCCCCCATACGGGACAGAACCTACGAGCAGTACTTC. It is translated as CASSSPIRDRTYEQYF.

The CDR3 DNA reads TGCGCCAGCAGCCAAGGGGAGGGGACTCGGGGGAATGAGCAGTTCTTC. This gives the protein CASSQGEGTRGNEQFF. The rearrangement links TRBV4-3 to TRBJ2-1, with 7 bases aligning to TRBD2. Germline CDR1 is LGHNA and CDR2 is YSLEER. There are 16 residues in the CDR3. After removal of 1 base from V and 7 bases from J, the junction contained 10 bases not matched to a gene.